Below are 18 T cell receptor beta chains sequenced from a single sample in a study of identical twins. One entry per CDR3 protein results from TCRdb running MiXCR on the 5' RACE reads. Of more than 1.5 million distinct CDR3 sequences in the sample, around a third were seen once. The sequenced sample consisted of cord blood. The receptor source for this set is a newborn girl in good health.

The rearrangement uses TRBV2 and TRBJ2-5; TRBD2 matches at 9 bases. The J segment lost 11 bases and the V segment lost 4 bases, leaving 14 bases of the junction unmatched. Germline CDR1 and CDR2: SNHLY and FYNNEI. CDR3 size: 15 residues. CDR3 DNA: TGTGCCAGCAGTGGTCTAGCGGGGCCGTACAATGGGCAGTACTTC. Residues: CASSGLAGPYNGQYF.

This clonotype was recorded a few times. The CDR3 sequence: CASSEPLGDGDYGYTF. The CDR3 bases are TGTGCCAGCAGTGAACCCTTGGGGGACGGCGACTATGGCTACACCTTC. The chain recombines TRBV25-1 with TRBJ1-2; D is possibly TRBD1 (5 bases). Germline CDR1 reads MGHDK; CDR2 reads SYGVNS. Trimming cost V 2 bases and J 3 bases, with 16 bases left between them. The CDR3 has 16 residues.

This clonotype came up a few times. CDR3 sequence (DNA): TGTGCCAGCAGCGCAAGCGGACACAATGAGCAGTTCTTC. Translated, it gives CASSASGHNEQFF. The rearrangement links TRBV3-1 to TRBJ2-1; D might be TRBD2 (5 bases). The CDR3 extends over 13 amino acids. Germline values: CDR1 LGHDT, CDR2 YNNKEL (reference sequence). Trimming removed 5 bases at V and 5 bases at J, with 10 bases between.

This clonotype was counted ten times or more. The CDR3 bases are TGCGCCAGCAGCTTGGCTACAGGGGACGGCTACACCTTC. This translates into CASSLATGDGYTF. The chain uses TRBV5-1 and TRBJ1-2; 7 bases fit TRBD1. The germline V gene encodes CDR1 SGHRS and CDR2 YFSETQ. This CDR3 region has 13 residues. With 0 bases clipped from V and 8 bases from J, the junction kept 4 bases outside the gene matches.

The table lists this clonotype with a few counts. The rearrangement uses TRBV10-3 and TRBJ2-3; TRBD1 aligns across 8 bases. V dropped 6 bases and J dropped 4; count of bases not matched to a gene: 9. The CDR3 is 15 amino acids. The germline CDR1 and CDR2 sequences are ENHRY and SYGVKD. CDR3: CAISFGQGRPDTQYF. The CDR3 coding sequence is TGTGCCATCAGCTTTGGACAGGGTCGGCCAGATACGCAGTATTTT.

This clonotype appeared a few times. The chain couples TRBV5-1 to TRBJ1-5; D uncertain. Germline V lookup: CDR1 SGHRS, CDR2 YFSETQ. There are 15 residues in the CDR3. The V gene lost 1 base and the J gene lost 7 bases, with 15 bases spanning the gap. The CDR3 coding sequence is TGCGCCAGCAGCTTGTCCCCATTCCCTCAACAGCCCCAGCATTTT. Translation gives CASSLSPFPQQPQHF.

As DNA, the CDR3 is TGTGCCAGCAGCTGGACAGGGGCGGTGGATACGCAGTATTTT. This sequence encodes CASSWTGAVDTQYF. V and J are TRBV11-2 and TRBJ2-3, with TRBD1 matching over 9 bases. The germline gives CDR1 SGHAT, CDR2 FQNNGV. J gave up 6 bases and V 4 bases, and 5 bases lay outside the gene matches. This CDR3 comprises 14 residues. Full variable domain (rest looked up from reference TRBV11-2 and TRBJ2-3): EAGVAQSPRYKIIEKRQSVAFWCNPISGHATLYWYQQILGQGPKLLIQFQNNGVVDDSQLPKDRFSAERLKGVDSTLKIQPAKLEDSAVYLCASSWTGAVDTQYFGPGTRLTVL.

This clonotype was seen only a few times. This chain connects TRBV20-1 to TRBJ1-5, with D possibly TRBD1 on 5 matching bases. The CDR3 runs to 16 residues. Germline V CDR1 and CDR2: DFQATT, SNEGSKA (reference sequence). V lost 3 bases and J lost 0, with 15 bases in between. The CDR3: CSASFKGAYSNQPQHF. CDR3 bases: TGCAGTGCTAGCTTTAAAGGGGCGTATAGCAATCAGCCCCAGCATTTT.

The genes are TRBV7-2 and TRBJ1-6; D is unclear. The V gene's germline CDR1 is SGHTA and CDR2 FQGNSA. Trimming pared 5 bases from V and 4 bases from J, leaving 6 bases between. The CDR3 has 13 amino acids. CDR3 protein: CASSIGYNSPLHF. CDR3 nucleotide sequence: TGTGCCAGCAGCATCGGTTATAATTCACCCCTCCACTTT.

This clonotype has more than one count but fewer than ten. This rearrangement joins TRBV10-3 to TRBJ2-1; TRBD1 matches 10 bases. The J segment lost 6 bases and the V segment lost 5 bases, leaving 7 bases of the junction unmatched. Germline V gene sequence: CDR1 ENHRY, CDR2 SYGVKD. This CDR3 contains 15 residues. The CDR3 DNA follows: TGTGCCATCAGTCGCCCCGGGACAGGGGTCAATGAGCAGTTCTTC. Protein: CAISRPGTGVNEQFF.

In this sample, this clonotype turned up a few times. This chain uses TRBV20-1 with TRBJ1-1; no definite D call. Trimming left V 0 bases short and J 4 bases short, with 15 bases between. The CDR3 contains 15 residues. The germline V gene has CDR1 DFQATT and CDR2 SNEGSKA (reference sequence). The CDR3 nucleotides read TGCAGTGCTAGAGATGTCGGACGCAGAATCACTGAAGCTTTCTTT. The encoded protein is CSARDVGRRITEAFF.

At least ten counts were recorded for this clonotype. The CDR3: CASSHNPAQGTDTQYF. CDR3 coding DNA: TGTGCCAGCAGCCATAACCCAGCCCAGGGTACAGATACGCAGTATTTT. The gene calls are TRBV4-2 and TRBJ2-3; D is perhaps TRBD1 (5 bases). This CDR3 comprises 16 residues. V was clipped by 3 bases and J by 3 bases, with 16 bases between them. CDR1 and CDR2 from the germline V gene are LGHNA and YNFKEQ.

This sequence joins TRBV27 and TRBJ2-1; 9 positions agree with TRBD2. The assigned J gene may be wrong: the sequence end matches TRBJ2-7 better. The CDR3 has 15 amino acids. CDR1 is MNHEY, CDR2 SMNVEV, per germline (reference sequence). CDR3 amino acids: CASSFRLAAHNEQYF. CDR3 in DNA: TGTGCCAGCAGTTTTCGACTAGCGGCCCACAATGAGCAGTACTTC.

There are a few counts of this clonotype. The V and J genes are TRBV18 and TRBJ2-1; 9 bases match TRBD2. Germline V CDR1 and CDR2: KGHSH, LQKENI. V gave up 3 bases and J gave up 7 bases; unmatched junction bases: 7. This CDR3 contains 15 residues. The CDR3 DNA sequence: TGTGCCAGCTCACCGGAGCGGGGGGTGTCGAATGAGCAGTTCTTC. Its translation: CASSPERGVSNEQFF.

The chain employs TRBV30 and TRBJ2-1, with unresolved D. Per germline, CDR1 GTSNPN and CDR2 SVGIG (reference sequence). Trimming cost V 3 bases and J 0 bases, with 6 bases left between them. This CDR3 comprises 13 residues. Here the CDR3 DNA reads TGTGCCTGGAGATGGGGCTCCTACAATGAGCAGTTCTTC. Encoded protein: CAWRWGSYNEQFF.

A note on this clonotype: A much larger clone differs by one base, so this may be a read error. J is TRBJ2-6 and V is TRBV13; D remains ambiguous. Looked up from germline, CDR1 is PRHDT and CDR2 is FYEKMQ (reference sequence). Trimming took off 5 bases at V and 12 bases at J, with 26 bases between the two ends. The CDR3 runs 17 residues. Here the CDR3 DNA reads TGTGCCAGCAGCCGCTTGCCAGTCGAGAGGTTTATCAGCGTCCTGACTTTC. This gives the protein CASSRLPVERFISVLTF.

This clonotype appeared a few times. The rearrangement uses TRBV11-2 and TRBJ2-1, with TRBD2 as a possible D gene (6 bases). The V and J ends lost 5 bases and 4 bases respectively, with 21 bases between them. Germline V gives CDR1 SGHAT, CDR2 FQNNGV. This CDR3 region has 17 residues. The CDR3 spells CASSPGTGTLRYNEQFF. Here the CDR3 DNA reads TGTGCCAGCAGCCCCGGGACCGGGACTTTAAGATACAATGAGCAGTTCTTC.

The chain links TRBV7-2 to TRBJ2-7; D not resolved. CDR3 length equals 13 residues. Per the germline V gene, CDR1 is SGHTA and CDR2 is FQGNSA. V was pared by 5 bases and J by 3 bases, with 11 bases between. This CDR3 reads CASSPSPVYEQYF. CDR3 nucleotides: TGTGCCAGCAGCCCAAGCCCAGTCTACGAGCAGTACTTC.